The rows below give T cell receptor beta chains drawn from one sample of a study of T-cell reconstitution after alpha-beta-depleted transplantation in children. TCRdb reprocessed the PCR reads via MiXCR and lists one record per CDR3 protein. The sample holds some 200,000 distinct CDR3 sequences, 8% to 9.5% seen once. This specimen consisted of PBMCs from the stem cell graft donor, obtained from the stem cell graft. The receptors originated from a human donor who donated a stem cell graft to a child with acute lymphoblastic leukemia. CDR3s include the opening cysteine and the closing phenylalanine or tryptophan. The D gene is left open where the match is weak. The size field is filled for only some rows; it gives once, few, many or a size class.

TRBJ2-1	TRBD2	-	TRBV11-2	CASSLDRGGGEQFF	TGTGCCAGCAGCCTAGACCGGGGGGGTGGTGAGCAGTTCTTC
TRBJ1-4	-	-	TRBV20-1	CSVRGNEKLFF	TGCAGTGTTAGGGGGAATGAAAAACTGTTTTTT
TRBJ1-5	-	-	TRBV6-1	CATSSGAGNQPQHF	TGTGCCACCTCCAGTGGCGCTGGCAATCAGCCCCAGCATTTT
TRBJ2-1	-	many	TRBV12-3/TRBV12-4	CASSRFNYNEQFF	TGTGCCAGCAGTAGGTTCAACTACAATGAGCAGTTCTTC
TRBJ2-5	-	-	TRBV20-1	CSAPGPRETQYF	TGCAGTGCTCCCGGGCCTCGAGAGACCCAGTACTTC
TRBJ1-1	TRBD1	many	TRBV2	CASSTGQGDTEAFF	TGTGCCAGCAGTACGGGACAGGGAGACACTGAAGCTTTCTTT
TRBJ1-5	-	-	TRBV19	CASSIRGFPRNQPQHF	TGTGCCAGTAGTATCCGGGGGTTCCCACGCAATCAGCCCCAGCATTTT
TRBJ2-1	TRBD1	-	TRBV5-6	CASSTIQGMVHNEQFF	TGTGCCAGCAGCACCATACAGGGGATGGTACACAATGAGCAGTTCTTC
TRBJ1-5	-	-	TRBV12-3/TRBV12-4	CASSFNSLGRSYSNQPQHF	TGTGCCAGCAGTTTCAATTCTTTGGGTAGGAGCTATAGCAATCAGCCCCAGCATTTT
TRBJ1-5	TRBD1	many	TRBV12-3/TRBV12-4	CASRAGQGRQPQHF	TGTGCCAGCAGAGCCGGACAGGGCCGCCAGCCCCAGCATTTT
TRBJ1-6	TRBD1	-	TRBV4-3	CASSQQGAHSPLHF	TGCGCCAGCAGCCAACAGGGGGCGCATTCACCCCTCCACTTT
TRBJ2-5	TRBD2	few	TRBV27	CASTWASGGQETQYF	TGTGCCAGCACCTGGGCTAGCGGGGGACAAGAGACCCAGTACTTC
TRBJ1-2	TRBD1	many	TRBV25-1	CASSRDRAYGYTF	TGTGCCAGCAGTAGGGACAGGGCTTATGGCTACACCTTC
TRBJ2-7	TRBD1	many	TRBV28	CASGLWGPGGVYEQYF	TGTGCCAGCGGCCTCTGGGGTCCAGGGGGCGTTTACGAGCAGTACTTC
TRBJ2-1	-	-	TRBV2	CASTTGLTSNEQFF	TGTGCCAGCACCACGGGACTGACGAGTAATGAGCAGTTCTTC
TRBJ2-1	-	many	TRBV5-1	CASSLETTYNEQFF	TGCGCCAGCAGCTTAGAGACGACCTACAATGAGCAGTTCTTC
TRBJ1-2	TRBD1	-	TRBV18	CASSWDRGVDGYTF	TGTGCCAGCTCGTGGGACAGGGGAGTTGATGGCTACACCTTC
TRBJ1-4	-	many	TRBV29-1	CSVDRGNEKLFF	TGCAGCGTTGACAGGGGTAATGAAAAACTGTTTTTT
TRBJ2-5	-	few	TRBV20-1	CSALKGGLWQETQYF	TGCAGTGCCCTGAAGGGTGGACTATGGCAAGAGACCCAGTACTTC
TRBJ2-7	TRBD1	-	TRBV12-5	CASGNPGQVTYEQYF	TGTGCTAGTGGCAACCCGGGACAGGTAACCTACGAGCAGTACTTC
TRBJ1-2	-	-	TRBV7-9	CASSPTQITYGYTF	TGTGCCAGCAGCCCAACGCAGATCACCTATGGCTACACCTTC
TRBJ2-7	-	-	TRBV18	CASSPLGEGDGTTGSGQYF	TGTGCCAGCTCACCACTGGGGGAAGGAGACGGGACAACAGGTTCTGGGCAGTACTTC
TRBJ1-1	-	-	TRBV14	CASRDRPGNTEAFF	TGTGCCAGCAGAGACAGGCCCGGGAACACTGAAGCTTTCTTT
TRBJ2-5	TRBD2	few	TRBV6-2/TRBV6-3	CASSLLAGVQETQYF	TGTGCCAGCAGTCTACTAGCGGGGGTCCAGGAGACCCAGTACTTC
TRBJ2-2	TRBD1	many	TRBV11-3	CASSYGQGNTGELFF	TGTGCCAGCAGTTACGGACAGGGAAACACCGGGGAGCTGTTTTTT
TRBJ1-1	-	-	TRBV4-1	CASSPPASRVEEAFF	TGCGCCAGCAGCCCCCCGGCGTCCAGGGTTGAGGAAGCTTTCTTT
TRBJ1-1	TRBD1	many	TRBV9	CASSVRTGATNTEAFF	TGTGCCAGCAGCGTGCGGACAGGGGCGACGAACACTGAAGCTTTCTTT
TRBJ2-7	-	few	TRBV28	CASALTGTQEYEQYF	TGTGCCAGCGCCTTGACAGGTACTCAAGAATACGAGCAGTACTTC
TRBJ1-6	TRBD1	-	TRBV11-2	CASSASGTGMWYNSPLHF	TGTGCCAGCAGCGCGTCCGGGACAGGGATGTGGTATAATTCACCCCTCCACTTT
TRBJ1-4	-	many	TRBV7-6	CASSLGAPGGKLFF	TGTGCCAGCAGCTTAGGCGCTCCGGGGGGAAAACTGTTTTTT
TRBJ1-5	-	-	TRBV9	CASSVDGWNQPQHF	TGTGCCAGCAGCGTAGACGGGTGGAATCAGCCCCAGCATTTT
TRBJ2-6	-	-	TRBV11-2	CASSWESSGANVLTF	TGTGCCAGCAGCTGGGAGAGCTCTGGGGCCAACGTCCTGACTTTC
TRBJ2-5	-	many	TRBV7-6	CASSRTQETQYF	TGTGCCAGCAGCCGTACCCAAGAGACCCAGTACTTC